This TCR beta chain came from a study of cytomegalovirus exposure and HLA in healthy donors (dated by TCRdb to 2016 to 2017). Notes on the research overall: In an earlier analysis of roughly 590 of the donors, 250 to 350 Gb of sequence data and 95 million to 130 million unique TCR beta sequences from roughly 190 million T cells were reported. The study aimed to test whether cataloging public T cell receptors could reveal signatures of past pathogen exposure. The number of typed donors differed by locus: 629-630 for A, B, C, DRB1 and DQB1; 522 for DQA1; some 590 for DPA1; and around 490 for DPB1. An early release that covered roughly 600 HLA-typed donors contained about 300 gigabases of sequencing data and tens of millions of unique TCR sequences. Along with the roughly 700-subject first cohort, a separate validation cohort of over a hundred different subjects was used. On average, about 200,000 unique TCR beta nucleotide sequences were sequenced per donor among 300 to 500 genotyped donors of the cohort, with roughly 18% of those sequences being non-productive. Every discovery cohort repertoire had been produced on one sequencing platform. A few DR-DQ haplotypes were treated as single units for association and clustering because of strong linkage in the cohort. In a later analysis, previously published TCR beta repertoires from 666 donors were re-analyzed and high-resolution HLA genotyping was added so that TCR occurrence patterns could be studied. In an earlier analysis of more than 550 of the donors, high-throughput TCR beta sequencing was used to judge whether each TCR beta V gene segment behaved as functional or pseudogenic. A later genetic analysis used genome-wide SNP genotypes for about 60% of the roughly 670 donors, treating that subset as a discovery cohort. The study combined high-throughput TCR immunosequencing, statistical association of individual TCRs with disease status, and machine learning to predict cytomegalovirus infection status. The study used immunosequencing to profile the T cell repertoires of approximately 630 subjects and linked those repertoires to cytomegalovirus serostatus. Rather than drawing on any new phenotypic data, the later analysis identified candidate immune exposures from TCR beta sequences and the way those sequences occurred across donors. HLA typing covered class I and class II loci at four-digit resolution. The genetic ancestry cluster associated with self-reported Caucasian donors included about 84% of the 300 to 400 genotyped donors. Donor age, sex, ethnicity and CMV serostatus were compiled together with the repertoire data.

CDR1 and CDR2 (GTSNPN, SVGIG) derive from the germline V gene (reference sequence). V ends up 7 bases short and J 7 bases short, with an unmatched junction base count of 22. The CDR3 sequence holds 18 residues, the cysteine and phenylalanine included. Of the read, only the CDR3 DNA is kept; its 54 bases are in frame from base 1. The cohort comprised some 700 healthy bone marrow donors. All cohort members were sampled while nominally healthy, although unrecorded immune exposures were likely present. The donor tested CMV seronegative and was one of the 352 seronegative cohort members. A peripheral blood sample was provided by each donor, and peripheral blood mononuclear cells were used for TCR beta sequencing. The Qiagen DNeasy Blood Extraction Kit was used to extract genomic DNA from the blood cell samples. Comments on this clone: Its specific antigen is unknown. The record has no base qualities; no much larger clone is one base away.

Library generation was performed with the immunoSEQ multiplex PCR assay. For the multiplex PCR, a mixture combining 60 forward primers for TCR Vbeta segments and 13 reverse primers for TCR Jbeta segments was used. The CDR3 region of rearranged TCR beta genes was amplified from genomic DNA by a multiplex PCR assay. On the Illumina HiSeq System, the amplified TCR beta libraries were sequenced as 87-base-pair reads. The original pipeline was this. A later analysis tallied 75 million to 85 million unique TCR beta chains across the 666 repertoires, and some 10 million of those chains were shared by two or more donors. Raw reads were error-corrected and collapsed into unique sequences with a nearest-neighbor algorithm that merged closely related sequences to remove PCR and sequencing errors. To assign V, D and J gene segments, CDR3 sequences were aligned to IMGT reference sequences. Each retained sequence needed at least a six-nucleotide match to both a V gene segment and a J gene segment. A rearrangement was called productive if the CDR3 had no stop codons and remained in frame with V and J, and every other rearrangement was called non-productive. Following IMGT convention, CDR3 was defined as the stretch from the second conserved V-encoded cysteine up to the conserved J-encoded phenylalanine. The earlier analysis of roughly 590 of the donors excluded any sequence lacking an unambiguous match to a single V gene segment. In an earlier analysis of 500 to 750 of the donors, V segments were called functional above 56.7% productive rearrangements and were called segregating when the between-donor standard deviation exceeded 5%. A statistical classification framework was developed to diagnose cytomegalovirus status using the catalog of TCR beta chain sequences. A later analysis assigned V and J genes by comparing TCR nucleotide sequences with IMGT/GENE-DB human TR gene sequences. Using the TCRdist pipeline, a later analysis assigned CDR3 sequences along with most-parsimonious VDJ recombination scenarios. In a later analysis, every TCR beta chain was defined by the combination of its CDR3 amino acid sequence and its V-gene family, and reads without a unique V-gene family were dropped. As a way to deal with suspected cross-contamination and a sequencing artifact, a later analysis dropped 450 to 700 nucleotide sequences that were highly shared and had low generation probability. A later analysis calculated a clonal expansion index for each public chain from normalized within-repertoire ranks of inferred template counts. Generation probabilities in a later analysis came from a VDJ recombination model fitted to out-of-frame rearrangements, and those results were checked against IGoR. Hypergeometric tests were used in a later analysis to score TCR-TCR, TCR-HLA and TCR-CMV co-occurrence, with a repertoire-size bias correction applied to the TCR pairs. In a later analysis, false discovery rates were estimated by permuting HLA or CMV assignments 20 times. In a later analysis, co-occurring TCRs were grouped with DBSCAN, and TCRdist sequence similarity was added when clustering was performed within HLA-allele-positive subsets. For co-occurrence clustering, repertoires with fewer than 30,000 or more than 120,000 public chains were excluded, along with four or five repertoires with anomalous nucleotide sharing. TCRdb limited this immuneACCESS table to in-frame rearrangements with V and J called. A share of clones is missing; checked studies link under half to unresolved V genes, and the rest is unexplained. The V and J calls and clone size were taken over from that table, and D and trimming were inferred from the DNA. The sample includes 200,000 to 250,000 clones, with about 75% observed a single time. In total, the top ten clones hold less than 2% of the sample.

Here is what the overall study found, with its caveats: According to a later analysis, most CMV-associated TCR beta chains appeared to be HLA-restricted, and the HLA associations seemed to be driven largely by CMV exposure. Because HLA typing was unavailable for some donors at each locus, only the typed subset was used in association tests. According to a later genetic analysis, donors in an Asian-associated ancestry cluster had fewer N-insertions in productive TCRs than the roughly 670-donor mean. At a false discovery rate of 0.05, a later analysis linked 16,000 or so TCR beta sequences to specific HLA alleles. Assigning TCR associations to individual alleles was difficult when HLA alleles, especially DR and DQ, strongly co-occurred. Because counts were too low, about 15 rarely observed V segments, including chromosome 9 orphons, were left out of the earlier analysis of some 640 of the donors. CMV serostatus was the only immune exposure information available for the cohort. In both the original and validation cohorts, the classifier was reported to diagnose cytomegalovirus status with high specificity and sensitivity. Some IMGT-functional V segments, including TRBV6-2 and TRBV6-3, could not be distinguished by the 87-base-pair reads and were therefore excluded. In an earlier analysis of fewer than 750 of the donors, most TCR beta V segments were observed in productive rearrangements about 90% or about 30% of the time, broadly matching IMGT annotations. A further reported finding was that TCR beta sequences accurately predicted the HLA-A and HLA-B alleles for most subjects in the first cohort. Roughly uniform sequencing depth across donors was assumed in presence/absence analyses, although this assumption may not hold. The authors suggested that the approach could potentially be generalized to other disease states and immunological phenotypes. Compared with equally common non-associated chains, HLA-associated TCR beta chains in a later analysis were more clonally expanded and had lower generation probabilities. Correlated functional status among segregating V segments might be attributable to linkage disequilibrium, but an unknown experimental factor could not be ruled out. In the study, some 160 TCR beta chains were listed as associated with cytomegalovirus. In vitro tests confirmed that a few of the cytomegalovirus-associated TCR beta chains recognize cytomegalovirus antigens. According to a later analysis, parvovirus B19, influenza, CMV and Epstein-Barr virus appeared linked to several top co-occurrence clusters. In a later analysis, the rate of TCR association differed among HLA loci, with DRB1 alleles having the most associated TCRs and HLA-C alleles having the fewest. Most TCR sequences were seen in very few donors, while some public TCRs were found in many individuals. A group of highly shared sequence variants was considered likely to be a technical artifact of the sequencing pipeline. The cohort was sequenced for TCR beta chains only, and without alpha or paired-chain data the features that could be detected were limited. An association between a missense DCLRE1C variant and V-gene and J-gene trimming of TCR beta chains was found in a later genetic analysis and replicated in an independent cohort.

Sequencing input: PBMCs. The receptor comes from a woman under 40 in good health and CMV-seronegative. The V and J segments used are TRBV30 and TRBJ2-2, with TRBD2 matching 9 junction bases. CDR3 reads: CASRGVVLSSGRNGELFF. The DNA sequence is TGTGCCTCGAGGGGGGTCGTCTTGTCCAGCGGGAGGAACGGGGAGCTGTTTTTT.